This is a list of T cell receptor beta chains from one sample in a study of blood T cell repertoires in COVID-19. Assay: immunoSEQ multiplex PCR; the TCRdb copy retains only in-frame clones and omits some. Among 200,000 to 300,000 clones, 84% were seen once, and the ten largest hold 4%. Sequenced input: peripheral blood. These receptors originate from a man between 50 and 59 years old with acute or convalescent COVID-19. Both conserved end residues are part of each CDR3. The D gene is left open where the match is weak. For some rows the clone size is stated as once, few or many, or as a class when expanded; others skip it.

d_gene: NA
v_gene: TRBV18
j_gene: TRBJ1-1
len: 15
abundance: few
CDR3nt: TGTGCCAGCTCACTACGGGGGGGAAAGAACACTGAAGCTTTCTTT
CDR3aa: CASSLRGGKNTEAFF

d_gene: TRBD2
v_gene: TRBV9
j_gene: TRBJ2-7
len: 15
abundance: NA
CDR3nt: TGTGCCAGCAGCCCTGGGACTAGCGGGGTCTACGAGCAGTACTTC
CDR3aa: CASSPGTSGVYEQYF

d_gene: TRBD1
v_gene: TRBV18
j_gene: TRBJ1-1
len: 14
abundance: NA
CDR3nt: TGTGCCAGCTCAGGGCAGGGGGCGAACACTGAAGCTTTCTTT
CDR3aa: CASSGQGANTEAFF

d_gene: NA
v_gene: TRBV15
j_gene: TRBJ1-5
len: 14
abundance: NA
CDR3nt: TGTGCCACCAGCAATCGCAGGGTTGGTCAGCCCCAGCATTTT
CDR3aa: CATSNRRVGQPQHF

d_gene: TRBD1
v_gene: TRBV30
j_gene: TRBJ1-6
len: 13
abundance: once
CDR3nt: TGTGCCTGGAACGCCCAGGGGGACTCACCCCTCCACTTT
CDR3aa: CAWNAQGDSPLHF

d_gene: NA
v_gene: TRBV5-1
j_gene: TRBJ1-3
len: 16
abundance: NA
CDR3nt: TGCGCCAGCAGCTTCGGGAAAGATCTCGCTGGAAACACCATATATTTT
CDR3aa: CASSFGKDLAGNTIYF

d_gene: TRBD1
v_gene: TRBV3-1/TRBV3-2
j_gene: TRBJ2-1
len: 16
abundance: NA
CDR3nt: TGTGCCAGCAGCCAAGATCCGGACAGGAGACACAATGAGCAGTTCTTC
CDR3aa: CASSQDPDRRHNEQFF

d_gene: TRBD1
v_gene: TRBV16
j_gene: TRBJ2-7
len: 14
abundance: NA
CDR3nt: TGTGCCAGCAGCCAAGCGACAGGGGGTAGCGAGCAGTACTTC
CDR3aa: CASSQATGGSEQYF

d_gene: NA
v_gene: TRBV29-1
j_gene: TRBJ2-1
len: 13
abundance: NA
CDR3nt: TGCAGCTTAGCGGGACAGAGGGGCAATGAGCAGTTCTTC
CDR3aa: CSLAGQRGNEQFF

d_gene: NA
v_gene: TRBV24-1
j_gene: TRBJ1-5
len: 15
abundance: few
CDR3nt: TGTGCCACCAGTGATCTCAGGGTTGGGGATCAGCCCCAGCATTTT
CDR3aa: CATSDLRVGDQPQHF

d_gene: TRBD1
v_gene: TRBV5-4
j_gene: TRBJ2-1
len: 13
abundance: NA
CDR3nt: TGTGCCAGCAGCTTGACAGGGGGAAATGAGCAGTTCTTC
CDR3aa: CASSLTGGNEQFF

d_gene: NA
v_gene: TRBV2
j_gene: TRBJ2-1
len: 13
abundance: NA
CDR3nt: TGTGCCAGCAGTGAGATACCAGACAATGAGCAGTTCTTC
CDR3aa: CASSEIPDNEQFF

d_gene: TRBD2
v_gene: TRBV5-4
j_gene: TRBJ2-3
len: 16
abundance: NA
CDR3nt: TGTGCCAGCAGCCGGGGGACTAGCGGGGGTGGAGATACGCAGTATTTT
CDR3aa: CASSRGTSGGGDTQYF

d_gene: NA
v_gene: TRBV6-5
j_gene: TRBJ1-5
len: 14
abundance: NA
CDR3nt: TGTGCCAGCAGTAACAGGGTTGGCAATCAGCCCCAGCATTTT
CDR3aa: CASSNRVGNQPQHF

d_gene: NA
v_gene: TRBV10-1
j_gene: TRBJ1-6
len: 13
abundance: NA
CDR3nt: TGCGCCAGCAGTGAGGGACAGTATTCACCCCTCCACTTT
CDR3aa: CASSEGQYSPLHF

d_gene: NA
v_gene: TRBV18
j_gene: TRBJ2-5
len: 14
abundance: once
CDR3nt: TGTGCCAGCTCACCTCGGACTGTCCAAGAGACCCAGTACTTC
CDR3aa: CASSPRTVQETQYF

d_gene: NA
v_gene: TRBV2
j_gene: TRBJ2-2
len: 12
abundance: few
CDR3nt: TGTGCCAGCAGTGACTACTCCGGGGAGCTGTTTTTT
CDR3aa: CASSDYSGELFF

d_gene: NA
v_gene: TRBV2
j_gene: TRBJ2-3
len: 14
abundance: NA
CDR3nt: TGTGCCAGCAGCCTCACCTTGGCCACAGATACGCAGTATTTT
CDR3aa: CASSLTLATDTQYF

d_gene: NA
v_gene: TRBV14
j_gene: TRBJ1-1
len: 13
abundance: once
CDR3nt: TGTGCCAGCAGCCAAGTGGAGGGCTGGCGAGCTTTCTTT
CDR3aa: CASSQVEGWRAFF

d_gene: NA
v_gene: TRBV11-3
j_gene: TRBJ2-5
len: 15
abundance: NA
CDR3nt: TGTGCCAGCAGCTCCCAAAAGAGTATCCAAGAGACCCAGTACTTC
CDR3aa: CASSSQKSIQETQYF

d_gene: NA
v_gene: TRBV21-1
j_gene: TRBJ1-5
len: 13
abundance: NA
CDR3nt: TGTGCCAGCAGCAAAGACAGGGTTCAGCCCCAGCATTTT
CDR3aa: CASSKDRVQPQHF

d_gene: TRBD1
v_gene: TRBV7-9
j_gene: TRBJ1-1
len: 15
abundance: NA
CDR3nt: TGTGCCAGCAGCTTAGGGACAGGGATGAACACTGAAGCTTTCTTT
CDR3aa: CASSLGTGMNTEAFF

d_gene: NA
v_gene: TRBV28
j_gene: TRBJ1-1
len: 13
abundance: NA
CDR3nt: TGTGCCAGCAGAACAGGGACTAGCACTGAAGCTTTCTTT
CDR3aa: CASRTGTSTEAFF

d_gene: NA
v_gene: TRBV19
j_gene: TRBJ2-7
len: 15
abundance: NA
CDR3nt: TGTGCCAGTAGTATAATCCTGGACAGTTCCTACGAGCAGTACTTC
CDR3aa: CASSIILDSSYEQYF

d_gene: TRBD2
v_gene: TRBV28
j_gene: TRBJ2-4
len: 17
abundance: NA
CDR3nt: TGTGCCATCTCTGGGTTAGCGGGAGTCCCTGTCAAAAACATTCAGTACTTC
CDR3aa: CAISGLAGVPVKNIQYF

d_gene: NA
v_gene: TRBV9
j_gene: TRBJ2-7
len: 15
abundance: NA
CDR3nt: TGTGCCAGCAGCGTAGCGGGGGAGAGCTCCTACGAGCAGTACTTC
CDR3aa: CASSVAGESSYEQYF

d_gene: NA
v_gene: TRBV11-3
j_gene: TRBJ2-5
len: 17
abundance: NA
CDR3nt: TGTGCCAGCAGCCCATTCCCCCTTCGAGGGAGTGCGGAGACCCAGTACTTC
CDR3aa: CASSPFPLRGSAETQYF

d_gene: NA
v_gene: TRBV30
j_gene: TRBJ1-2
len: 13
abundance: NA
CDR3nt: TGTGCCTGGAGTGTACGGGAGGGTTTCGGCTACACCTTC
CDR3aa: CAWSVREGFGYTF

d_gene: NA
v_gene: TRBV7-9
j_gene: TRBJ1-2
len: 14
abundance: NA
CDR3nt: TGTGCCAGCAGCGACACGGGGGGGAGCTATGGCTACACCTTC
CDR3aa: CASSDTGGSYGYTF

d_gene: NA
v_gene: TRBV7-2
j_gene: TRBJ2-7
len: 13
abundance: NA
CDR3nt: TGTGCCAGCACCCCGGGGTTTCGGTACGAGCAGTACTTC
CDR3aa: CASTPGFRYEQYF

d_gene: NA
v_gene: TRBV3-1/TRBV3-2
j_gene: TRBJ1-1
len: 16
abundance: NA
CDR3nt: TGTGCCAGCAGCCAAGATGGTGCCAGGGTTAACACTGAAGCTTTCTTT
CDR3aa: CASSQDGARVNTEAFF

d_gene: NA
v_gene: TRBV5-1
j_gene: TRBJ1-2
len: 14
abundance: NA
CDR3nt: TGCGCCAGCAGCTACCCCAGGGAGGGTGGAGGCTACACCTTC
CDR3aa: CASSYPREGGGYTF

d_gene: TRBD2
v_gene: TRBV7-8
j_gene: TRBJ2-2
len: 16
abundance: NA
CDR3nt: TGTGCCAGCAGATTAAGCGGGGGGGCCGTAACCGGGGAGCTGTTTTTT
CDR3aa: CASRLSGGAVTGELFF

d_gene: NA
v_gene: TRBV19
j_gene: TRBJ2-7
len: 16
abundance: NA
CDR3nt: TGTGCCAGTAGTATAGGTTTAGGTGACAGACAGTACGAGCAGTACTTC
CDR3aa: CASSIGLGDRQYEQYF

d_gene: TRBD1
v_gene: TRBV7-9
j_gene: TRBJ1-3
len: 13
abundance: NA
CDR3nt: TGTGCCAACCTGGACAGGACTGGAAACACCATATATTTT
CDR3aa: CANLDRTGNTIYF

d_gene: NA
v_gene: TRBV6-5
j_gene: TRBJ1-2
len: 13
abundance: NA
CDR3nt: TGTGCCAGCAGCTTCAACCCGGCGGGAGGCTACACCTTC
CDR3aa: CASSFNPAGGYTF

d_gene: TRBD1
v_gene: TRBV27
j_gene: TRBJ2-3
len: 13
abundance: NA
CDR3nt: TGTGCCAGCAGGGGGACAGGGGTGGATACGCAGTATTTT
CDR3aa: CASRGTGVDTQYF

d_gene: TRBD2
v_gene: TRBV3-1/TRBV3-2
j_gene: TRBJ2-7
len: 14
abundance: NA
CDR3nt: TGTGCCAGCAGGGCTAGCGGGAGAGCCTACGAGCAGTACTTC
CDR3aa: CASRASGRAYEQYF

d_gene: NA
v_gene: TRBV6-5
j_gene: TRBJ2-1
len: 14
abundance: NA
CDR3nt: TGTGCCAGCAGAGACAGCCAGGGGTACAATGAGCAGTTCTTC
CDR3aa: CASRDSQGYNEQFF

d_gene: NA
v_gene: TRBV5-1
j_gene: TRBJ2-5
len: 15
abundance: NA
CDR3nt: TGCGCCAGCAGCCTCATGGGGGGATGGGAGGAGACCCAGTACTTC
CDR3aa: CASSLMGGWEETQYF

d_gene: NA
v_gene: TRBV24-1
j_gene: TRBJ2-2
len: 16
abundance: NA
CDR3nt: TGTGCCACCAGTGACCTGGACAGAGCAAAAGGCGGGGAGCTGTTTTTT
CDR3aa: CATSDLDRAKGGELFF

d_gene: NA
v_gene: TRBV6-5
j_gene: TRBJ2-3
len: 14
abundance: NA
CDR3nt: TGTGCCAGCAGTTACGGGCAGGGCCGGGATACGCAGTATTTT
CDR3aa: CASSYGQGRDTQYF